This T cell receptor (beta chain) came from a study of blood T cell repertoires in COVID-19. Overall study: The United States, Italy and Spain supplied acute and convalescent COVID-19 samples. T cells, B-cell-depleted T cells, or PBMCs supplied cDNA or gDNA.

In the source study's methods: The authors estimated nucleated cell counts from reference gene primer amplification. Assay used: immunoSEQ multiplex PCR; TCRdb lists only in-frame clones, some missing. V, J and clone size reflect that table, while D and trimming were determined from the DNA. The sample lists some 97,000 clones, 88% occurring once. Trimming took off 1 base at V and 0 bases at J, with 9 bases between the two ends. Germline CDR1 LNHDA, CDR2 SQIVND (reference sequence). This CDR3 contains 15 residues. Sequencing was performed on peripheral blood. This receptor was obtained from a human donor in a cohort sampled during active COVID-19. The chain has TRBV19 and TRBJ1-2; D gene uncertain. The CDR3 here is CASSIGGQPNYGYTF. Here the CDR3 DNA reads TGTGCCAGTAGTATAGGCGGTCAGCCTAACTATGGCTACACCTTC.